This T cell receptor (beta chain) derives from a study of blood T cell repertoires in COVID-19. At the level of the study: Both acute and convalescent COVID-19 samples were obtained from the United States, Italy and Spain. T cells, B-cell-depleted T cells, or PBMCs supplied cDNA or gDNA.

As handled by the study authors: The assay estimated nucleated cells by amplifying reference gene primers. The method was immunoSEQ multiplex PCR; TCRdb's version includes in-frame clones alone and lacks a portion of them. V, J and clone size reflect that table, while D and trimming were determined from the DNA. Of approximately 500,000 clones listed, 80% to 90% are singletons. Per the germline V gene, CDR1 is LNHDA and CDR2 is SQIVND (reference sequence). Trimming removed 10 bases from V and 2 bases from J; junction bases left unmatched: 14. The CDR3 has 16 residues. V usage is TRBV19 and J usage is TRBJ2-1; 7 bases map to TRBD1. The sequence derives from a human donor in a cohort sampled during active COVID-19. Source material: peripheral blood. CDR3 sequence reads: CATRTGHQFTYNEQFF. CDR3 in DNA: TGTGCCACAAGGACAGGTCACCAGTTCACCTACAATGAGCAGTTCTTC.